The clone carrying this TCR beta chain came up many times. Sample collection date corresponds to first hyperthyroidism diagnosis, prior to any ophthalmopathy symptoms. This record belongs to a study of T cells in Graves' hyperthyroidism and ophthalmopathy. TCR beta CDR3 regions were amplified from RNA. The HTBI primer set was used in a first-round RT-PCR of the TCR CDR3. MiXCR was run by TCRdb on the multiplex PCR reads, yielding one entry per CDR3 protein. The data contain around 700,000 distinct CDR3 sequences, 18% of them singletons. Trimming took 3 bases from V and 2 from J, leaving 13 bases between them. CDR1 is LNHNV, CDR2 YYDKDF, per germline (reference sequence). The CDR3 sequence is 15 residues long.

This TCR came from a woman aged 50 to 60 with Graves' hyperthyroidism that later progressed to Graves' ophthalmopathy. The specimen sequenced was blood. The gene calls are TRBV15 and TRBJ2-5; possible D gene TRBD1, 7 bases. The DNA of the CDR3 is TGTGCCACCAGCAGGGTCCAGGGGGGACAAGAGACCCAGTACTTC. Amino acid sequence: CATSRVQGGQETQYF.